The entry that follows covers one T cell receptor beta chain sequence. This clone's antigen is unknown. Base qualities are missing; no much larger clone stands one base away. Survey-level sequencing on the immunoSEQ platform was used to profile the TCR beta chain repertoires. For the original study's pipeline: CDR3 amino acid length spectratypes and V-J pairing frequencies were compared, and repertoire diversity was measured with the inverse Simpson index. Clonotypes specific to SARS-CoV-2, CMV, influenza A and EBV were annotated by matching TCR beta CDR3 sequences against VDJdb. The clones in this table, taken by TCRdb from immuneACCESS, are in-frame only. Not every clone is retained; where verified, under half of the shortfall comes from an unresolved V gene, and the cause of the rest is unknown. V and J calls and clone size are those listed in that table; D and trimming were worked out from the DNA. Here the sample has about 50,000 clones; 90% to 95% occur a single time. The top ten hold around 11% of the sample.

V and J are truncated by 5 bases and 4 bases respectively, leaving an intervening sequence of 12 bases. The CDR3 covers 13 residues, taking in both the cysteine and the phenylalanine. The retained sequence is limited to the CDR3, 39 bases, with the frame set at the first base. The germline V gene (reference sequence) specifies GTSNPN as CDR1 and SVGIG as CDR2. This record belongs to a study (dated by TCRdb to 2022 to 2024). What the research found in general, with its limitations: Further investigation, including longitudinal sampling and assessment of a control group, is stated by the authors to be required.

PBMCs were separated from peripheral blood, and TCR beta sequencing was performed on genomic DNA obtained from unsorted PBMCs. The sample taken for sequencing was PBMCs. The clonotype was recovered from a man aged 35 to 55 with rheumatoid arthritis. In this chain, TRBV30 is recombined with TRBJ1-5; a weak D assignment points to TRBD1 (5 bases agree). The CDR3 loop reads CAWGGRGNQPQHF. The DNA is as follows: TGTGCCTGGGGGGGGAGAGGGAATCAGCCCCAGCATTTT.